Shown below are 18 T cell receptor beta chains from a single sample sequenced in a study of cytomegalovirus exposure and HLA in healthy donors. This PCR relied on a set of 60 Vbeta primers and 13 Jbeta primers. Profiling relied on immunoSEQ multiplex PCR, and the TCRdb table lists in-frame clones only, not all of them. Among 140,000 to 150,000 clones, 80% were seen once, and the ten largest hold around 4.4%. The sample was PBMCs. The receptors here all came from a man aged 40-49 years in good health and CMV-seronegative.

This rearrangement joins TRBV5-4 to TRBJ2-1; a possible D gene is TRBD2 (5 bases). The V gene's germline CDR1 is SGHNT and CDR2 YYREEE (reference sequence). Between the trimmed V and J ends, which lost 0 bases and 9 bases, there was a span of 16 bases. The CDR3 spans 15 residues. The CDR3 loop is CASSLALASVGEQFF. In DNA form, the CDR3 reads TGTGCCAGCAGCTTGGCTCTAGCAAGCGTGGGTGAGCAGTTCTTC.

V and J are TRBV6-1 and TRBJ1-3; D call uncertain. The V end lost 6 bases, the J end lost 3 bases, and 12 bases lay between the germline ends. Germline V gene lookup returns CDR1 MNHNS and CDR2 SASEGT. The CDR3 has 14 amino acids. As DNA, the CDR3 is TGTGCCAGCAGGAAATCAGGCTTTGGAAACACCATATATTTT. The encoded protein is CASRKSGFGNTIYF.

This chain uses TRBV5-1 with TRBJ1-4; 9 bases agree with TRBD1. J gave up 5 bases and V 3 bases, and 5 bases lay outside the gene matches. CDR1 is SGHRS, CDR2 YFSETQ, per germline. The CDR3 sequence is 15 residues long. The CDR3 DNA reads as TGCGCCAGCAGCTGGGACGGGACAGGGAATGAAAAACTGTTTTTT. Its translation: CASSWDGTGNEKLFF.

The V and J genes are TRBV6-1 and TRBJ1-2; TRBD1 aligns across 8 bases. The germline V gene encodes CDR1 MNHNS and CDR2 SASEGT. CDR3 length equals 16 residues. V trimming: 3 bases; J trimming: 4 bases; junction bases outside the gene matches: 10. The chain's CDR3 is CASSDFSTGDFYGYTF. As DNA, the CDR3 is TGTGCCAGCAGTGATTTTTCGACAGGGGATTTCTATGGCTACACCTTC.

This clone has only a few counts. This chain joins TRBV5-1 and TRBJ1-1; D is uncertain. V was pared by 0 bases and J by 0 bases, with 6 bases between. Germline CDR1 is SGHRS and CDR2 is YFSETQ. This CDR3 has 14 amino acids. CDR3 coding DNA: TGCGCCAGCAGCTTGGCGTCTATGAACACTGAAGCTTTCTTT. It translates to CASSLASMNTEAFF.

The chain combines TRBV13 with TRBJ1-1; 10 nucleotides match TRBD1. Germline values: CDR1 PRHDT, CDR2 FYEKMQ (reference sequence). The V gene end was trimmed by 6 bases and the J gene end by 4 bases; junction bases not matched to a gene: 8. The CDR3 is 15 amino acids. CDR3 nucleotides: TGTGCCAGCAGTCAACGGACAGGGGGGGGCACTGAAGCTTTCTTT. It is translated as CASSQRTGGGTEAFF.

V gene TRBV19 combines with J gene TRBJ1-1, with 12 bases that match TRBD1. Trimming removed 11 bases from V and 2 bases from J; junction bases left unmatched: 9. The CDR3 loop spans 15 amino acids. Per germline, CDR1 LNHDA and CDR2 SQIVND (reference sequence). CDR3 bases: TGTGCCGCCGTTGGGACAGGGGGCTCCAACACTGAAGCTTTCTTT. It translates to CAAVGTGGSNTEAFF.

This chain joins TRBV29-1 and TRBJ2-5; 7 bases match TRBD1. The J call may be in error: the DNA end matches TRBJ2-7 better. Germline CDR1 SQVTM, CDR2 ANQGSEA. The CDR3 has 12 amino acids. The CDR3 is CSVRDRAYEQYF. The CDR3 nucleotides are TGCAGCGTTCGGGACAGAGCCTACGAGCAGTACTTC.

About this clone itself: Other DNA sequences in this specimen translate into the identical CDR3. The CDR3: CASSLRLSYNSPLHF. DNA of the CDR3: TGTGCCAGCAGTTTACGACTGAGCTATAATTCACCCCTCCACTTT. The chain employs TRBV27 and TRBJ1-6; D is ambiguous. The CDR3 totals 15 residues. V lost 2 bases and J 3 bases, leaving 8 bases between the germline ends. Germline assignment: CDR1 MNHEY and CDR2 SMNVEV (reference sequence).

The chain couples TRBV10-3 to TRBJ1-1, with TRBD1 matching 10 bases. The germline gives CDR1 ENHRY, CDR2 SYGVKD. The CDR3 consists of 15 residues. V lost 3 bases and J lost 5; bases outside the gene matches: 6. The CDR3 nucleotides read TGTGCCATCAGTGATCGACAGGGGGCGAAAACTGAAGCTTTCTTT. Translation: CAISDRQGAKTEAFF.

The V gene is TRBV10-1, the J gene TRBJ2-3; maybe TRBD2 (6 bases). The CDR3 contains 15 residues. Germline CDR1 WNHNN, CDR2 SYGVQD (reference sequence). Trimming pared 2 bases from V and 0 bases from J, leaving 9 bases between. CDR3 sequence reads: CASSEVGGSTDTQYF. CDR3 DNA: TGCGCCAGCAGTGAGGTCGGGGGTAGCACAGATACGCAGTATTTT.

This chain joins TRBV28 and TRBJ1-2; 10 bases agree with TRBD1. Germline V CDR1 and CDR2: MDHEN, SYDVKM. V trimming: 6 bases; J trimming: 8 bases; junction bases outside the gene matches: 6. This CDR3 spans 13 amino acids. The CDR3 region is CASRGTGVDGYTF. DNA of the CDR3: TGTGCCAGCAGGGGGACAGGGGTAGACGGCTACACCTTC.

In this sample, this clone turned up a few times. The chain uses TRBV28 and TRBJ1-6; D gene unclear. Germline V gene data show CDR1 as MDHEN and CDR2 as SYDVKM. The CDR3 is made up of 15 amino acids. With 7 bases removed from V and 0 bases from J, the gap between germline ends came to 10 bases. The CDR3 sequence: CASNERFSYNSPLHF. DNA of the CDR3: TGTGCCAGCAATGAGAGATTCTCCTATAATTCACCCCTCCACTTT. Filled out from reference TRBV28 and TRBJ1-6, the complete variable domain reads DVKVTQSSRYLVKRTGEKVFLECVQDMDHENMFWYRQDPGLGLRLIYFSYDVKMKEKGDIPEGYSVSREKKERFSLILESASTNQTSMYLCASNERFSYNSPLHFGNGTRLTVT.

The chain joins TRBV6-5 to TRBJ2-5, with unresolved D. Germline V gene sequence: CDR1 MNHEY, CDR2 SVGAGI. V was shortened by 10 bases and J by 2 bases, with 17 bases between the two germline ends. This CDR3 region has 14 residues. CDR3 in amino acids: CATCHGSVQETQYF. The CDR3 DNA follows: TGTGCCACCTGCCATGGCAGCGTGCAAGAGACCCAGTACTTC.

This chain connects TRBV7-6 to TRBJ2-5, with a weak D call TRBD1 (5 bases). CDR3 length equals 16 residues. Germline loops: CDR1 SGHVS, CDR2 FNYEAQ. The ends were cut back, 4 bases at V and 1 base at J, with 16 bases in the middle. The CDR3 nucleotides read TGTGCCAGCAGCTCCTCGGCTACCAGGGCCCAAGAGACCCAGTACTTC. Its translation is CASSSSATRAQETQYF.

This chain connects TRBV6-1 to TRBJ2-5, with a tentative D call TRBD1 (5 bases). The length of the CDR3 is 13 residues. Germline V lookup: CDR1 MNHNS, CDR2 SASEGT. V was trimmed by 8 bases and J by 2 bases, leaving 12 bases between them. CDR3 DNA: TGTGCCAGCCGAAGGGGAAGGCAAGAGACCCAGTACTTC. Translating it yields CASRRGRQETQYF.

Only one count was recorded for this clone. The CDR3 is CASSLPAGGAGEQFF. CDR3 in DNA: TGCGCCAGCAGCTTGCCGGCGGGGGGGGCTGGTGAGCAGTTCTTC. The V and J genes are TRBV5-1 and TRBJ2-1; the match to TRBD2 covers 9 bases. J was trimmed by 9 bases and V by 1 base; bases with no gene match: 8. Germline V gene lookup returns CDR1 SGHRS and CDR2 YFSETQ. The CDR3 length is 15 residues.

This clone was counted only a few times. This sequence joins TRBV28 and TRBJ2-1; 8 bases match TRBD2. The CDR3 has 15 residues. V lost 6 bases to trimming and J lost 6 bases; unmatched junction nucleotides: 10. Germline V CDR1 and CDR2: MDHEN, SYDVKM. CDR3 nucleotide sequence: TGTGCCAGCAGGGGCAGCGGGGGCCCCCGCAATGAGCAGTTCTTC. Translation: CASRGSGGPRNEQFF.